This is a list of T cell receptor beta chains from one sample in a study of shared clonotypes between healthy human individuals. Here immunoSEQ multiplex PCR was the method, and the copy in TCRdb shows in-frame clones only, minus some. This sample yields more than 1,200,000 clones, of which 98% are seen a single time; under 0.45% belongs to the top ten. The sequenced sample consisted of naive CD4+ T cells sorted from blood. These receptors were collected from a man younger than 40 in good health. Each CDR3 is given with its conserved first and last residue. A D gene is named only where the DNA matches it firmly. Rows give clone size only sometimes, using once, few, many, or a class for an expanded clone.

V gene	clone size	CDR3 length	D gene	J gene	CDR3 protein	CDR3 DNA
TRBV18	NA	18	TRBD1	TRBJ1-4	CASSPLYTGDWTNEKLFF	TGTGCCAGCTCACCACTCTACACAGGGGATTGGACTAATGAAAAACTGTTTTTT
TRBV5-4	NA	13	NA	TRBJ2-7	CASSLLGPDEQYF	TGTGCCAGCAGCCTTCTAGGACCGGATGAGCAGTACTTC
TRBV28	NA	15	NA	TRBJ2-4	CASSFAVLAKNIQYF	TGTGCCAGCAGTTTCGCTGTGCTAGCCAAAAACATTCAGTACTTC
TRBV6-5	NA	16	NA	TRBJ2-4	CASSYSNSHAKNIQYF	TGTGCCAGCAGTTACTCGAATTCCCATGCCAAAAACATTCAGTACTTC
TRBV5-1	NA	11	NA	TRBJ2-1	CASSPVREQFF	TGCGCCAGCAGCCCGGTTCGCGAGCAGTTCTTC
TRBV28	NA	14	TRBD1	TRBJ2-7	CASSLGDSSYEQYF	TGTGCCAGCAGTTTAGGGGACAGCTCCTACGAGCAGTACTTC
TRBV10-1	NA	15	TRBD2	TRBJ2-7	CASSETGAGLYEQYF	TGCGCCAGCAGTGAGACGGGAGCGGGACTCTACGAGCAGTACTTC
TRBV7-2	NA	15	TRBD2	TRBJ2-7	CASSLVAGAVYEQYF	TGTGCCAGCAGCTTAGTGGCGGGAGCTGTCTACGAGCAGTACTTC
TRBV5-1	NA	13	NA	TRBJ2-2	CASNPGNTGELFF	TGCGCCAGCAATCCAGGTAACACCGGGGAGCTGTTTTTT
TRBV5-1	NA	14	NA	TRBJ2-5	CASSFGTGQETQYF	TGCGCCAGCAGCTTTGGCACGGGGCAAGAGACCCAGTACTTC
TRBV7-9	NA	13	NA	TRBJ2-7	CASSLGPKDEQYF	TGTGCCAGCAGCTTAGGACCGAAGGACGAGCAGTACTTC
TRBV10-2	NA	13	NA	TRBJ1-1	CASRDRKSTEAFF	TGCGCCAGCAGAGACAGGAAATCCACTGAAGCTTTCTTT
TRBV5-1	NA	13	NA	TRBJ1-1	CASRNDRETEAFF	TGCGCCAGCAGGAATGACAGAGAGACCGAAGCTTTCTTT
TRBV28	NA	10	NA	TRBJ1-1	CASTGTEAFF	TGTGCCAGCACGGGGACTGAAGCTTTCTTT
TRBV4-1	NA	14	NA	TRBJ2-7	CASSQHAVTYEQYF	TGCGCCAGCAGCCAGCACGCGGTGACCTACGAGCAGTACTTC
TRBV7-2	NA	15	TRBD1	TRBJ2-2	CASSLRQGAGGELFF	TGTGCCAGCAGCCTCCGACAGGGGGCTGGCGGGGAGCTGTTTTTT
TRBV28	NA	16	TRBD1	TRBJ2-2	CASSLETGWNTGELFF	TGTGCCAGCAGTTTAGAGACAGGGTGGAACACCGGGGAGCTGTTTTTT
TRBV5-1	NA	16	TRBD2	TRBJ2-7	CASSLGHSGSGYEQYF	TGCGCCAGCAGCTTGGGTCATAGCGGGAGTGGCTACGAGCAGTACTTC
TRBV4-1	once	14	NA	TRBJ1-2	CASSPNLNMGGYTF	TGCGCCAGCAGCCCGAACCTCAACATGGGGGGCTACACCTTC
TRBV28	NA	14	NA	TRBJ2-7	CASRPGGTDYEQYF	TGTGCCAGCAGGCCAGGGGGGACCGACTACGAGCAGTACTTC
TRBV28	NA	11	TRBD1	TRBJ1-1	CASEQGARAFF	TGTGCCAGCGAACAGGGGGCGCGTGCTTTCTTT
TRBV18	NA	15	TRBD2	TRBJ2-6	CASTWGGVRANVLTF	TGTGCCAGCACCTGGGGGGGTGTGCGGGCCAACGTCCTGACTTTC
TRBV30	NA	16	TRBD2	TRBJ2-7	CAWSVPPTSGAYEQYF	TGTGCCTGGAGTGTACCCCCGACTAGCGGGGCCTACGAGCAGTACTTC